In this sample, the clone carrying this T cell receptor beta chain turned up a few times. The record originates from a study of cytomegalovirus exposure and HLA in healthy donors. 13 Jbeta primers and 60 Vbeta primers were used for the PCR. Clones were sequenced by immunoSEQ multiplex PCR, and TCRdb holds only the in-frame ones, with some missing. The data contain 150,000 to 200,000 clones, approximately 81% of them singletons. Germline values: CDR1 DFQATT, CDR2 SNEGSKA (reference sequence). This CDR3 is built from 11 residues. The V end lost 8 bases, the J end lost 2 bases, and 9 bases lay between the germline ends.

The receptor was derived from a boy younger than 18 in good health and CMV-seronegative. The chain employs TRBV20-1 and TRBJ2-5, with D possibly being TRBD1 (6 bases). The sequenced sample was PBMCs. The CDR3 region is CSSDRQETQYF. The CDR3 DNA reads as TGCAGTTCGGACAGACAAGAGACCCAGTACTTC.